Detailed here is one T cell receptor (beta chain). The sample originates from a study of T cell responses to AZD1222 COVID-19 vaccine. The method was immunoSEQ multiplex PCR; TCRdb's version includes in-frame clones alone and lacks a portion of them. The data contain over 100,000 clones, 90% of them singletons. The CDR3 is made up of 13 amino acids. Germline values: CDR1 GTSNPN, CDR2 SVGIG (reference sequence). V lost 5 bases to trimming and J lost 4 bases, with 14 bases between them. The gene calls are TRBV30 and TRBJ1-2; a possible D gene is TRBD1 (5 bases). The source of this sequence is an adult in good health. Sequencing was performed on peripheral blood, taken on day 0 of AZD1222 vaccination. The CDR3 sequence: CAWESTAFYGYTF. DNA for the CDR3: TGTGCCTGGGAATCGACAGCATTCTATGGCTACACCTTC.